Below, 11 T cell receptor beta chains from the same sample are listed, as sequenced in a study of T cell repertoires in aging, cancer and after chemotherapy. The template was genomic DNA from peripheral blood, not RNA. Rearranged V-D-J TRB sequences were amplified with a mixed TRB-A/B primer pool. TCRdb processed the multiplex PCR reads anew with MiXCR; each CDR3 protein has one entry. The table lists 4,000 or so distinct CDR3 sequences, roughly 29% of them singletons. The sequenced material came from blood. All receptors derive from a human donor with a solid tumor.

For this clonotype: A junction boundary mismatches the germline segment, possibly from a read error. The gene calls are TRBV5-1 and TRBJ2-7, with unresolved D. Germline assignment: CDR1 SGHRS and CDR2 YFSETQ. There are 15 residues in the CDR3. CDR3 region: CAGSLEASLAYEQYF. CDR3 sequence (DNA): TGCGCCGGCAGCTTGGAAGCCAGCTTGGCCTACGAGCAGTACTTC.

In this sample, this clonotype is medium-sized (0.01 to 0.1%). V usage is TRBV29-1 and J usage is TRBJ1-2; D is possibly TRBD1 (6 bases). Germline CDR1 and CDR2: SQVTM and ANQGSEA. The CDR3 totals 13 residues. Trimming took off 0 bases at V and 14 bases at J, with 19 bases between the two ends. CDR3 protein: CSVEEWQGPQLTF. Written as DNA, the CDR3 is TGCAGCGTTGAAGAATGGCAGGGGCCGCAATTAACCTTC. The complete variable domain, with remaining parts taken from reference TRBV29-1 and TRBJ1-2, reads SAVISQKPSRDICQRGTSLTIQCQVDSQVTMMFWYRQQPGQSLTLIATANQGSEATYESGFVIDKFPISRPNLTFSTLTVSNMSPEDSSIYLCSVEEWQGPQLTFGSGTRLTVV.

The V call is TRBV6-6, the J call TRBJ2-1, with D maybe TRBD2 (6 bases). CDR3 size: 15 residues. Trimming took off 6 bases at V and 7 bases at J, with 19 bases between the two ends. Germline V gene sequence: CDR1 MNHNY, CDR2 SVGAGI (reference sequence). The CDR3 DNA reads TGTGCCAGCAGGAAACTAGCCGGGACCCGAAATGAGCAGTTCTTC. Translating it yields CASRKLAGTRNEQFF.

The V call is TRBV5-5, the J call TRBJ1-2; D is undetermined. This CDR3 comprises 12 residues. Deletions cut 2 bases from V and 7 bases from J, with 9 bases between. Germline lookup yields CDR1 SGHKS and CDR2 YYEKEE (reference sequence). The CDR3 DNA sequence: TGTGCCAGCAGCTTCGGCGGTGGTGGCTACACCTTC. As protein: CASSFGGGGYTF.

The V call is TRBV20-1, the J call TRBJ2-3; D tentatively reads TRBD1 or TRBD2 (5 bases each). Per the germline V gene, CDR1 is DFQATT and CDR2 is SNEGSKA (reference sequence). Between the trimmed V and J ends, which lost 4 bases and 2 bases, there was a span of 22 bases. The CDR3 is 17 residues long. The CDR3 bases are TGCAGTGCTAACCCCCTGGGGCGCGGGTCGTACACAGATACGCAGTATTTT. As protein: CSANPLGRGSYTDTQYF.

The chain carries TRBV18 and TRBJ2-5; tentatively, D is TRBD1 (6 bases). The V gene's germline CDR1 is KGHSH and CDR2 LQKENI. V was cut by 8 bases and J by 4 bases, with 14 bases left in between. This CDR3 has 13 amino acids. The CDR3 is CASAQGSGETQYF. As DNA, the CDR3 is TGTGCCAGCGCACAGGGTTCCGGAGAGACCCAGTACTTC.

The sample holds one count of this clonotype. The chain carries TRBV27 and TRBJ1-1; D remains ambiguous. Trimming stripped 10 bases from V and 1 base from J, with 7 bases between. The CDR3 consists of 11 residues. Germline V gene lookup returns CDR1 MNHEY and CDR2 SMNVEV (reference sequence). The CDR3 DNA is TGTGCCACTGGAAAGAACACTGAAGCTTTCTTT. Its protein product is CATGKNTEAFF.

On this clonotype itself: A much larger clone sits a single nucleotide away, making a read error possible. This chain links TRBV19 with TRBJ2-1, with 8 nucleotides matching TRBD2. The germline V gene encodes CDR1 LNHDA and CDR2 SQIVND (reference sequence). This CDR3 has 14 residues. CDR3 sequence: CVSTWGALADEQFF. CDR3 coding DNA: TGTGTCAGTACGTGGGGGGCACTAGCGGATGAGCAGTTCTTC. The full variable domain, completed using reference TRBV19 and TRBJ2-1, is DGGITQSPKYLFRKEGQNVTLSCEQNLNHDAMYWYRQDPGQGLRLIYYSQIVNDFQKGDIAEGYSVSREKKESFPLTVTSAQKNPTAFYLCVSTWGALADEQFFGPGTRLTVL.

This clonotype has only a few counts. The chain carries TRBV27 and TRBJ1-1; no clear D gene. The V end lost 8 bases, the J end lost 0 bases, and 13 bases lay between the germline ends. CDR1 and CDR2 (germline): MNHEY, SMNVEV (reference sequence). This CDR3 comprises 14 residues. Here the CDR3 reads CASRRGNMNTEAFF. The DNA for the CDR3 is TGTGCCAGCCGCCGAGGGAACATGAACACTGAAGCTTTCTTT.

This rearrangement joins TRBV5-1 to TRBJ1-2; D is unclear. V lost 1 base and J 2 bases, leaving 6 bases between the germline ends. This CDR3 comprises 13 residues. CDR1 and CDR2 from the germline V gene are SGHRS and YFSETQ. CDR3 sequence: CASSLQGNYGYTF. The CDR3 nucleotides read TGCGCCAGCAGCTTGCAAGGAAACTATGGCTACACCTTC.

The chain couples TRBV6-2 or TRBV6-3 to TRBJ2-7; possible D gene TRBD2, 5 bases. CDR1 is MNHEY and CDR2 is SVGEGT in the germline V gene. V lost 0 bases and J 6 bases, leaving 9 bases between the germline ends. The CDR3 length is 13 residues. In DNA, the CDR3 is TGTGCCAGCAGTTACTCGATAGGAGGCGAGCAGTACGTC. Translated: CASSYSIGGEQYV.